The clone carrying this T cell receptor (beta chain) was found a few times. Produced via immunoSEQ multiplex PCR; TCRdb's table is partial and in-frame only. The sample records about 14,000 clones, more than 30% being singletons. The study plated about 200,000 CFSE-labeled responders with about 200,000 irradiated, violet-dye-labeled stimulators. This sample is drawn from a study of graft-versus-host responses after intestinal transplantation. The CDR3 runs 14 residues. Germline V gene sequence: CDR1 MNHEY, CDR2 SMNVEV (reference sequence). Trimming removed 6 bases at V and 2 bases at J, with 14 bases between.

The specimen was alloreactive CD8+ T cells from a mixed lymphocyte reaction culture, collected before intestinal transplant. As for subset: CFSE-low proliferating T cells sorted from approximately six-day pre-transplant mixed lymphocyte reaction (GvH or HvG direction). The sequence came from a human patient who received an intestinal transplant. This chain links TRBV27 with TRBJ2-7; possibly TRBD2 for D (6 bases). CDR3 coding DNA: TGTGCCAGCAGCTGGTTTAGCGGAACCTACGAGCAGTACTTC. Protein sequence: CASSWFSGTYEQYF.